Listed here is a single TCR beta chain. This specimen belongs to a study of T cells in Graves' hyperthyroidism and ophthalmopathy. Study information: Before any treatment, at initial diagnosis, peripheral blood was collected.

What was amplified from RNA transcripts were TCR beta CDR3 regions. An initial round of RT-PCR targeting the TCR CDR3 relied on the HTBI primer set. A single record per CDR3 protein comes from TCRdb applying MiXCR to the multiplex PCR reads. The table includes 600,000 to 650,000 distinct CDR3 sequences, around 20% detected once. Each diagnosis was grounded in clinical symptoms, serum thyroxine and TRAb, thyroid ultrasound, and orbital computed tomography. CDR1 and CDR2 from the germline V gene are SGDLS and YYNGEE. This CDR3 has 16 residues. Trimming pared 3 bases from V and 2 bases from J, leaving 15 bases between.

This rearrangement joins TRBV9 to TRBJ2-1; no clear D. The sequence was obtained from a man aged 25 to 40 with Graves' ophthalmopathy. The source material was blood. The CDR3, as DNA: TGTGCCAGCAGCGCCCCCCTAGTGGGTCCCTACAATGAGCAGTTCTTC. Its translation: CASSAPLVGPYNEQFF.